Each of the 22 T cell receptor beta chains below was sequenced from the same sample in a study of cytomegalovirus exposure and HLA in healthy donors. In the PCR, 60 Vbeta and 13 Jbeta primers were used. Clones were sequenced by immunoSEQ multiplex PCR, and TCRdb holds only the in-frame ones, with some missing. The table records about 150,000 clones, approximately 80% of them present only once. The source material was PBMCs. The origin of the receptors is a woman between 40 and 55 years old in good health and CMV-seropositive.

The DNA of the CDR3 is TGTGCCAGCAGTTTGGAGGCAGGGGGCACCTACGAGCAGTACTTC. Translation gives CASSLEAGGTYEQYF. The chain links TRBV28 to TRBJ2-7; 8 bases line up with TRBD1. This CDR3 region has 15 residues. The V gene's germline CDR1 is MDHEN and CDR2 SYDVKM. V dropped 3 bases and J dropped 2; count of bases not matched to a gene: 6.

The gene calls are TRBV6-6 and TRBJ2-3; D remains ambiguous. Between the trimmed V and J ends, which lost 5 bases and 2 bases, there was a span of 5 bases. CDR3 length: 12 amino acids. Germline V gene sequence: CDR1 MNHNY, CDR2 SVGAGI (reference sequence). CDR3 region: CASSPNTDTQYF. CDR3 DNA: TGTGCCAGCAGTCCAAACACAGATACGCAGTATTTT.

Here the CDR3 reads CASRRRTGSVGYTF. The CDR3, as DNA: TGTGCCAGCAGGCGCAGGACAGGGTCAGTTGGCTACACCTTC. The chain links TRBV28 to TRBJ1-2; 8 positions match TRBD1. Germline trimming cut 6 bases from V and 7 bases from J; bases unmatched to any gene: 10. The CDR3 extends over 14 amino acids. The germline V gene has CDR1 MDHEN and CDR2 SYDVKM.

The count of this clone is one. The CDR3: CASSLGDTRAYGYTF. The CDR3 DNA follows: TGTGCCAGCAGCTTGGGAGATACGCGGGCATATGGCTACACCTTC. The chain couples TRBV7-2 to TRBJ1-2; D is uncertain. Germline V gene sequence: CDR1 SGHTA, CDR2 FQGNSA. Trimming shortened V by 3 bases and J by 5 bases, and 16 bases separated the two germline ends. The CDR3 length is 15 residues.

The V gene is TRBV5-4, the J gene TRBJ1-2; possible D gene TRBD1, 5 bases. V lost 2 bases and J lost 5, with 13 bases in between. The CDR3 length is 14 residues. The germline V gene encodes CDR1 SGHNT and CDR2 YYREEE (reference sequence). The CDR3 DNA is TGTGCCAGCAGCTTTGAACGGGCAGGGTATGGCTACACCTTC. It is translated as CASSFERAGYGYTF.

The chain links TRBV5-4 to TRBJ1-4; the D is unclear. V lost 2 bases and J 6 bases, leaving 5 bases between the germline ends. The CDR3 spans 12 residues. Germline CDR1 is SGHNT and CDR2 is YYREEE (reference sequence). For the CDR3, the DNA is TGTGCCAGCAGCTTCCAGGATGAAAAACTGTTTTTT. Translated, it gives CASSFQDEKLFF. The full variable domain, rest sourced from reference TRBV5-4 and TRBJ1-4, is ETGVTQSPTHLIKTRGQQVTLRCSSQSGHNTVSWYQQALGQGPQFIFQYYREEENGRGNFPPRFSGLQFPNYSSELNVNALELDDSALYLCASSFQDEKLFFGSGTQLSVL.

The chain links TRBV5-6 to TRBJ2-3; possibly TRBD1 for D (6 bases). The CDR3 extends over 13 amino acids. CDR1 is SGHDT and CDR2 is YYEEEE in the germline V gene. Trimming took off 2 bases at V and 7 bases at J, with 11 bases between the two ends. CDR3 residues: CASSFNRVNTQYF. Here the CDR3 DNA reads TGTGCCAGCAGCTTCAACAGGGTTAATACGCAGTATTTT.

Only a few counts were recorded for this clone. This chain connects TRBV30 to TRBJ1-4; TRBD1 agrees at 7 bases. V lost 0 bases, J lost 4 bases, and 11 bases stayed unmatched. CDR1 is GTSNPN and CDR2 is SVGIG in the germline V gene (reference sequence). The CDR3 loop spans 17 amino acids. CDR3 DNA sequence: TGTGCCTGGAGTGTACCCCCACGGACAGGCAATAATGAAAAACTGTTTTTT. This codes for CAWSVPPRTGNNEKLFF.

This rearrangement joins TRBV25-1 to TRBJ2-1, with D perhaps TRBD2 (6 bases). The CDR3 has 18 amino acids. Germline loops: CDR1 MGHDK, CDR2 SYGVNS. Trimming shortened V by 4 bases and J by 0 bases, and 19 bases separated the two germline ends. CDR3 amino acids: CASSGLVRDLSSYNEQFF. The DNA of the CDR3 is TGTGCCAGCAGTGGACTAGTGAGGGACCTTAGCTCCTACAATGAGCAGTTCTTC.

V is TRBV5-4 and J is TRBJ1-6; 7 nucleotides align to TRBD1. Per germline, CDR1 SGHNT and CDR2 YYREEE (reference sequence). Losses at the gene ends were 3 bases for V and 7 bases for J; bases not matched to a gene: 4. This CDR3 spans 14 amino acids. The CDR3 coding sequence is TGTGCCAGCAGCTCGACAGGGTTAAATTCACCCCTCCACTTT. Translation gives CASSSTGLNSPLHF. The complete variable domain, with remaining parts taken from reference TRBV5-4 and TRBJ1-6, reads ETGVTQSPTHLIKTRGQQVTLRCSSQSGHNTVSWYQQALGQGPQFIFQYYREEENGRGNFPPRFSGLQFPNYSSELNVNALELDDSALYLCASSSTGLNSPLHFGNGTRLTVT.

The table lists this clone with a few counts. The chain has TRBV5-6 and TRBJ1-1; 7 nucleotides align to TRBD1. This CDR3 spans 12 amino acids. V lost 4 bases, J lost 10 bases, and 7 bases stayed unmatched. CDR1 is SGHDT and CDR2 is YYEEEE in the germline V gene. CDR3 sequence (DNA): TGTGCCAGCAGCCGGGACAGAATGGGAGCTTTCTTT. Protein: CASSRDRMGAFF. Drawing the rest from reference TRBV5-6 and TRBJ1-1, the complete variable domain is DAGVTQSPTHLIKTRGQQVTLRCSPKSGHDTVSWYQQALGQGPQFIFQYYEEEERQRGNFPDRFSGHQFPNYSSELNVNALLLGDSALYLCASSRDRMGAFFGQGTRLTVV.

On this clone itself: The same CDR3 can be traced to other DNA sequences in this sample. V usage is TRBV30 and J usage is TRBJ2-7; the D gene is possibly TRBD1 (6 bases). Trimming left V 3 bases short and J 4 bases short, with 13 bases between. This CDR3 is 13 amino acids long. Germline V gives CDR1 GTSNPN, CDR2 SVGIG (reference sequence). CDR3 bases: TGTGCCTGGAGCTTCGGGACATTTTACGAGCAGTACTTC. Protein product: CAWSFGTFYEQYF.

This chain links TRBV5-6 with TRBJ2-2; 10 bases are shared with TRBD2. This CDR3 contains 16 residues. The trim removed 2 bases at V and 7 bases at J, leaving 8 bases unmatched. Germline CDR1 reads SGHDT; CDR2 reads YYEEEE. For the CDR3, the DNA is TGTGCCAGCAGCTTAAAGCGGGGGGGCTCGTACGGGGAGCTGTTTTTT. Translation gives CASSLKRGGSYGELFF.

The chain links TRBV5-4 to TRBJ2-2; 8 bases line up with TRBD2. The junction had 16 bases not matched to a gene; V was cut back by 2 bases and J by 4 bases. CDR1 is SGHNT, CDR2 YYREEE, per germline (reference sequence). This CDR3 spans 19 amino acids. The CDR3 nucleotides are TGTGCCAGCAGCTTAGGGTCCGGGGCGGGGGGCCGACTCACCGGGGAGCTGTTTTTT. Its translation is CASSLGSGAGGRLTGELFF.

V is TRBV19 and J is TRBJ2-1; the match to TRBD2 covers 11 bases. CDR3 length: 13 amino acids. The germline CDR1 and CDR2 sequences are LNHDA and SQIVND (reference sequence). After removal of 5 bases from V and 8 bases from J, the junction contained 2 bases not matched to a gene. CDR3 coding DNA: TGTGCCAGTAGTTCGGGACTAGCGGATGAGCAGTTCTTC. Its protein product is CASSSGLADEQFF.

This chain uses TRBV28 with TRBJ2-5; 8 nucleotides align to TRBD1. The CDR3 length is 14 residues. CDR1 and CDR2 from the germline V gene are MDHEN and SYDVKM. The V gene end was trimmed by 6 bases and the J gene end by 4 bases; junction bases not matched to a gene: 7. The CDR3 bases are TGTGCCAGCAGGGGTGGACAGGGTCGAGAGACCCAGTACTTC. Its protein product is CASRGGQGRETQYF.

The CDR3 loop is CASSQSAAGYGYTF. In DNA, the CDR3 is TGCGCCAGCAGCCAGTCTGCGGCAGGGTATGGCTACACCTTC. The chain employs TRBV5-1 and TRBJ1-2, with D tentatively TRBD1 (5 bases). The germline CDR1 and CDR2 sequences are SGHRS and YFSETQ. V was trimmed by 4 bases and J by 5 bases, leaving 15 bases between them. The CDR3 consists of 14 residues.

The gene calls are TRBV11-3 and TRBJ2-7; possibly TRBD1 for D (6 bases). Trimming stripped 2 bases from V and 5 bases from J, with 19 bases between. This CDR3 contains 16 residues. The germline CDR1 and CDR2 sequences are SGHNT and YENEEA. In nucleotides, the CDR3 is TGTGCCAGCAGCTTATCGGCAAGCACCAGGGGCGACGAGCAGTACTTC. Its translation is CASSLSASTRGDEQYF.

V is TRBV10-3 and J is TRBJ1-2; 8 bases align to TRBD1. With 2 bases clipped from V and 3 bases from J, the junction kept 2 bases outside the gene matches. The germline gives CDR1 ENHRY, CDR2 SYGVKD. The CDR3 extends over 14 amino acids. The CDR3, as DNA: TGTGCCATCAGTGAGGGACAGGGCGACTATGGCTACACCTTC. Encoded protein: CAISEGQGDYGYTF.

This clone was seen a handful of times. The CDR3 reads CASRGGSRSYEQYF. CDR3 coding DNA: TGTGCCAGCAGGGGGGGTAGTCGCTCCTACGAGCAGTACTTC. This chain links TRBV6-6 with TRBJ2-7, with D possibly TRBD2 on 6 matching bases. Per germline, CDR1 MNHNY and CDR2 SVGAGI (reference sequence). This CDR3 comprises 14 residues. Trimming cost V 6 bases and J 0 bases, with 12 bases left between them.

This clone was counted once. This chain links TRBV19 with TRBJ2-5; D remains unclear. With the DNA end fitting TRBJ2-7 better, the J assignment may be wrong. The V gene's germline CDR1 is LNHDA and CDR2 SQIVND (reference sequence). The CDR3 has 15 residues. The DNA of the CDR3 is TGTGCCAGTTCTTCTGAGGTCGGGTTAACCTACGAGCAGTACTTC. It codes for CASSSEVGLTYEQYF.

CDR3 bases: TGTGCCAGCAGCTTGGACAGCCTAAACACCATATATTTT. This codes for CASSLDSLNTIYF. V is TRBV11-2 and J is TRBJ1-3, with D possibly being TRBD1 (6 bases). This CDR3 has 13 residues. V shed 3 bases and J shed 6 bases, with 9 bases lying between them. Germline values: CDR1 SGHAT, CDR2 FQNNGV.